This is a list of T cell receptor beta chains from one sample in a study of beta chain features in type 1 diabetes. The table came from immunoSEQ multiplex PCR; TCRdb's copy has only in-frame clones and leaves some out. The sample contains under 900,000 clones, 17% of which appear only once. Sequenced input: naive CD4+ T cells from blood. These receptors were obtained from a woman aged 18-29 years in good health. The conserved cysteine and the conserved F or W are not part of the CDR3 here. The order of the fields is J gene, V gene, CDR3 protein.

>TRBJ2-4|TRBV6-6
ASSYSSRGQNIQY
>TRBJ2-1|TRBV18
ASSPRTGSLPSNEQF
>TRBJ1-1|TRBV27
ATRGGGKRSGEAL
>TRBJ2-2|TRBV7-9
ASSPKSGQLTGELF
>TRBJ2-1|TRBV4-3
ASSQARGRAQPRTPGNEQF
>TRBJ2-5|TRBV5-1
ASSPLGVQETQY
>TRBJ2-7|TRBV10-3
ATRQGGYEQY
>TRBJ2-7|TRBV7-8
ASSLVLSGYSYEQY
>TRBJ2-7|TRBV7-2
ASSFIGGQTYEQY
>TRBJ2-1|TRBV6-5
ASSPPGQGGNEQF
>TRBJ1-3|TRBV7-9
ASSLVGDSGNTIY
>TRBJ2-5|TRBV7-3
ASSLYSGRGSETQY
>TRBJ1-1|TRBV19
ATGTAAPPHTEAF
>TRBJ2-7|TRBV5-1
ASSLAVQGRDEQY
>TRBJ2-1|TRBV7-8
ASSPGARRMSSYNEQF
>TRBJ2-5|TRBV25-1
ASSRLDGPETQY
>TRBJ2-3|TRBV5-1
ASSVTAGVISTDTQY
>TRBJ2-7|TRBV5-1
ASSSTLYSYEQY
>TRBJ2-1|TRBV28
ASSLGGRNEQF
>TRBJ1-1|TRBV12-5
ASGWGRNTEAF
>TRBJ2-3|TRBV13
ASSGGSGVDTQY
>TRBJ2-1|TRBV9
ASSTRLVAEQF
>TRBJ2-7|TRBV4-3
ASSQNRGFSYEQY
>TRBJ1-2|TRBV28
ASLGWGGYT
>TRBJ1-3|TRBV6-4
AISDQGKISGNTIY
>TRBJ2-7|TRBV7-8
ASSPPPGQGAWDEQY
>TRBJ1-2|TRBV10-1
ASNESIRRNGYT
>TRBJ2-7|TRBV4-1
ASSLRQASYEQY
>TRBJ1-1|TRBV10-3
AIRDSRNTEAF
>TRBJ2-7|TRBV2
ASSDSKYEQY
>TRBJ2-2|TRBV18
ASSPRAGENTGELF
>TRBJ1-2|TRBV6-1
ASRTPRAGGNGYT
>TRBJ2-5|TRBV29-1
SVVEETQY
>TRBJ2-1|TRBV2
ASKVSGYNEQF
>TRBJ2-1|TRBV4-2
ASSLTGTHGYNEQF
>TRBJ2-5|TRBV7-6
ASSRTSPGGETQY
>TRBJ2-3|TRBV5-1
ASSGTSGRALTDTQY
>TRBJ2-1|TRBV7-6
ASSFLTGTDEQF
>TRBJ1-2|TRBV10-3
AGRWNENYGYT
>TRBJ2-3|TRBV28
ASNQANGDTQY
>TRBJ2-3|TRBV5-1
ASSLGGTDTQY
>TRBJ2-1|TRBV19
ASSIEASPRQF
>TRBJ1-5|TRBV2
ASSLRGAIGNQPQH
>TRBJ2-1|TRBV18
ASSPGLRSANEQF
>TRBJ2-4|TRBV5-4
ASSANNGGNIQY
>TRBJ2-3|TRBV19
ASSIRTGPSTDTQY
>TRBJ1-2|TRBV7-2
ASSFATGRVT
>TRBJ2-7|TRBV7-9
ASSFESFYEQY
>TRBJ2-3|TRBV29-1
SASPTSTDTQY
>TRBJ1-4|TRBV19
ASSINRGSTNEKLF
>TRBJ2-7|TRBV5-4
ASSPGAQGASYEQY
>TRBJ1-2|TRBV7-9
ASSGRRDRIGYGYT
>TRBJ1-4|TRBV19
ASSFDKINEKLF
>TRBJ2-5|TRBV5-6
ASSLSGGETQY
>TRBJ2-7|TRBV4-3
ASSQEAGLGYEQY
>TRBJ2-1|TRBV9
ASSVRVSSDGEQF
>TRBJ2-5|TRBV2
ASSGTTYQETQY